This T cell receptor (beta chain) was sequenced in a study of shared clonotypes between healthy human individuals. Study-wide background: Donor ages ranged 18 to 49 years: a couple of women, a few men.

Deep-level assay runs were performed. The data were produced by immunoSEQ multiplex PCR, yet TCRdb's version contains in-frame clones alone and is incomplete. Among approximately 480,000 clones, nearly 80% were seen once, and the ten largest hold about an eighth. This CDR3 region has 15 residues. Germline values: CDR1 SGHRS, CDR2 YFSETQ. V lost 0 bases and J lost 0, with 7 bases in between. Each donor was a Caucasian adult residing in Nashville, Tennessee. Sequences were obtained from PBMCs. The TCR comes from a woman in her thirties or forties in good health. Some clones in this sample may be carry-over from other donors' samples. The V call is TRBV5-1, the J call TRBJ1-3; D gene unclear. CDR3 DNA: TGCGCCAGCAGCTTGGGGATAGTCTCTGGAAACACCATATATTTT. Amino acids: CASSLGIVSGNTIYF.